This T cell receptor (beta chain) was documented in a study of post-analysis software for immune sequencing data. Study at large: The disease courses spanned relapsing-remitting, secondary progressive and progressive-relapsing forms of multiple sclerosis.

Prepared libraries of TCR beta cDNA carried unique molecular identifiers. It was from roughly 1 to 10 million T cells that about half a million cDNA molecules came. TCRdb reanalysed the PCR reads using MiXCR and keeps one entry per CDR3 protein. The sample lists more than 500,000 distinct CDR3 sequences, about a third seen once, with 4.5% to 7.5% in the top ten. On this clonotype itself: As yet, its antigen is unknown.

Regarding the study as a whole: Roughly five TRBV segments were more frequent in patients than controls; TRBV5-6, TRBV5-1 and TRBV20-1 belonged to this group. A significant reduction in normalized Chao1 diversity was observed in multiple sclerosis patients versus controls. Samples from a shared batch, those prepared together, strongly co-clustered by F measure.

CDR1 is SEHNR, CDR2 FQNEAQ, per germline (reference sequence). The CDR3 is 14 residues long. Trimming removed 1 base from V and 6 bases from J; junction bases left unmatched: 2. The receptor's source is a girl aged 2 to 17 with multiple sclerosis. The material sequenced was blood. This sequence joins TRBV7-9 and TRBJ2-1, with 8 bases lining up with TRBD2. CDR3 in amino acids: CASSLVGTSNEQFF. CDR3 in DNA: TGTGCCAGCAGCTTAGTTGGGACTAGCAATGAGCAGTTCTTC.